The 10 T cell receptor beta chains given below trace back to one sample, sequenced in a study of blood T cell repertoires in COVID-19. Only in-frame clones appear in the TCRdb table, and some are missing; sequencing was by immunoSEQ multiplex PCR. The table includes approximately 50,000 clones, more than 70% detected once. The sample was peripheral blood. These TCRs come from a man between 60 and 75 years old with acute or convalescent COVID-19.

The chain recombines TRBV2 with TRBJ2-1, with D maybe TRBD2 (6 bases). CDR3 length: 13 amino acids. V was cut by 6 bases and J by 5 bases, with 11 bases left in between. CDR1 SNHLY and CDR2 FYNNEI come from the germline V gene. In DNA, the CDR3 is TGTGCCAGCAGGGGGGACTTCAACAATGAGCAGTTCTTC. Its protein is CASRGDFNNEQFF.

The J gene is TRBJ1-5, the V gene TRBV11-2, with 7 bases lining up with TRBD1. From germline, CDR1 is SGHAT and CDR2 FQNNGV. CDR3 length: 15 residues. After removal of 5 bases from V and 2 bases from J, the junction contained 6 bases not matched to a gene. DNA of the CDR3: TGTGCCAGCAGCCCCGACAGGGTCGGCAATCAGCCCCAGCATTTT. It yields the protein CASSPDRVGNQPQHF.

This clone was seen only a few times. The rearrangement links TRBV9 to TRBJ2-5; 8 bases align to TRBD2. The CDR3 totals 15 residues. J was trimmed by 5 bases and V by 0 bases; bases with no gene match: 6. Per germline, CDR1 SGDLS and CDR2 YYNGEE. The CDR3 nucleotides are TGTGCCAGCAGCGTAGAGGGGACTAGTCGGGAGACCCAGTACTTC. This translates into CASSVEGTSRETQYF.

This clone was observed a handful of times. The V gene is TRBV6-5, the J gene TRBJ2-1, with TRBD1 identical over 9 bases. This CDR3 is 15 amino acids long. The V segment lost 6 bases and the J segment 2 bases; nucleotides outside the gene matches: 5. Germline V gene lookup returns CDR1 MNHEY and CDR2 SVGAGI. CDR3: CASSPRQGAYNEQFF. CDR3 nucleotide sequence: TGTGCCAGCAGCCCCCGACAGGGGGCCTACAATGAGCAGTTCTTC.

This clone appeared a few times. The J gene is TRBJ2-1, the V gene TRBV7-9, with 9 bases that match TRBD2. J gave up 8 bases and V 1 base, and 3 bases lay outside the gene matches. Germline values: CDR1 SEHNR, CDR2 FQNEAQ (reference sequence). The CDR3 length is 14 residues. CDR3 sequence reads: CASSLGTSVDEQFF. The CDR3, as DNA: TGTGCCAGCAGCTTAGGGACTAGCGTGGATGAGCAGTTCTTC.

This clone is medium-sized by share. This chain connects TRBV5-1 to TRBJ2-2; D uncertain. Per germline, CDR1 SGHRS and CDR2 YFSETQ. V dropped 4 bases and J dropped 3 bases, with 13 bases sitting between them. This CDR3 has 15 residues. The CDR3 sequence is CASSRSTGYTGELFF. The CDR3, as DNA: TGCGCCAGCAGCCGATCGACTGGATACACCGGGGAGCTGTTTTTT.

The chain uses TRBV4-2 and TRBJ2-5; possibly TRBD2 for D (5 bases). From germline, CDR1 is LGHNA and CDR2 YNFKEQ. Trimming removed 6 bases at V and 7 bases at J, with 12 bases between. The CDR3 covers 12 residues. The CDR3 nucleotides are TGTGCCAGCAGACCTGATGAGGGGACCCAGTACTTC. This gives the protein CASRPDEGTQYF.

Concerning this clone itself: This sample includes further DNA sequences coding for the same CDR3. For the CDR3, the DNA is TGTGCCAGCAGCCCGAGGGGGGAGACCCAGTACTTC. Translating gives CASSPRGETQYF. The V gene is TRBV9, the J gene TRBJ2-5; the D gene is possibly TRBD1 (6 bases). V lost 4 bases, J lost 5 bases, and 9 bases lay in between. The CDR3 has 12 amino acids. Germline CDR1 reads SGDLS; CDR2 reads YYNGEE.

The rearrangement joins TRBV28 to TRBJ2-1, with 7 nucleotides matching TRBD2. The ends lost 4 bases at V and 4 bases at J; junction bases unmatched: 10. There are 16 residues in the CDR3. Looked up from germline, CDR1 is MDHEN and CDR2 is SYDVKM. In nucleotides, the CDR3 is TGTGCCAGCAGTTCAAGACTAGCTCGTTCTTACAATGAGCAGTTCTTC. It translates to CASSSRLARSYNEQFF.

V usage is TRBV6-5 and J usage is TRBJ1-4, with a possible D match to TRBD1 (6 bases). V dropped 8 bases and J dropped 10 bases, with 14 bases sitting between them. Germline-derived CDR1 and CDR2 are MNHEY and SVGAGI. The CDR3 extends over 12 amino acids. This CDR3 reads CASLGQFSKLFF. DNA for the CDR3: TGTGCCAGCCTAGGACAGTTTTCAAAACTGTTTTTT.